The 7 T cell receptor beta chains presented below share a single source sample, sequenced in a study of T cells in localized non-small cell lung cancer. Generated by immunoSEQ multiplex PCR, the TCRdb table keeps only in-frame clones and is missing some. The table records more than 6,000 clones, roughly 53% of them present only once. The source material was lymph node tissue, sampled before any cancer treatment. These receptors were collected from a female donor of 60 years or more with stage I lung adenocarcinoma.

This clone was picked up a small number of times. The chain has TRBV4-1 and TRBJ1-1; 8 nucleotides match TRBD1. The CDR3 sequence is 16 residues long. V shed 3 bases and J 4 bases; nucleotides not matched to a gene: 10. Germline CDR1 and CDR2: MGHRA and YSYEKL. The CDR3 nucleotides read TGCGCCAGCAGCCAGGGAACAGGACAGGGAAGCACTGAAGCTTTCTTT. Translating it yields CASSQGTGQGSTEAFF.

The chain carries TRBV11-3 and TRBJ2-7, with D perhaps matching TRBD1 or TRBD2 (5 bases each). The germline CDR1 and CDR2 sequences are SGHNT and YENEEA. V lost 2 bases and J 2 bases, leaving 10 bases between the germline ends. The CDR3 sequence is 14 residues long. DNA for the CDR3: TGTGCCAGCAGCTTAAGGGACGGCGCCTACGAGCAGTACTTC. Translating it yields CASSLRDGAYEQYF.

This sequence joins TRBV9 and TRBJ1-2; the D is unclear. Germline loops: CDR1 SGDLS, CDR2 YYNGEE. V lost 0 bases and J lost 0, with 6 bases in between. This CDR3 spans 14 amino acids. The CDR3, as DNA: TGTGCCAGCAGCGTAGATGCCGCTAACTATGGCTACACCTTC. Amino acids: CASSVDAANYGYTF.

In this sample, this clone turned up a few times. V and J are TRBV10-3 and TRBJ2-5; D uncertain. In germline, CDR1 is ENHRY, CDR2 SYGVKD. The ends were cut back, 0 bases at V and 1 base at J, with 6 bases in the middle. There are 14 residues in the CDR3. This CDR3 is CAISESNSQETQYF. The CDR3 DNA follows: TGTGCCATCAGTGAGTCGAACAGCCAAGAGACCCAGTACTTC.

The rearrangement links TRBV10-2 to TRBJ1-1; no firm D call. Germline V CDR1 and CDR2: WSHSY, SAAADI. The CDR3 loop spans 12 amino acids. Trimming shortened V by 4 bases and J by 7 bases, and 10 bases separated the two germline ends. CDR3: CASSGRGFEAFF. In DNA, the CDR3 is TGCGCCAGCAGTGGTCGAGGGTTTGAAGCTTTCTTT.

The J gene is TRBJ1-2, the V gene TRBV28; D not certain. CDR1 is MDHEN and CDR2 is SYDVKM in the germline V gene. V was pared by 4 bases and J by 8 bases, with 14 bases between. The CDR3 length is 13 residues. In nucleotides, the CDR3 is TGTGCCAGCAGTTGGACGGGTTTGCGGGGCTACACCTTC. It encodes CASSWTGLRGYTF.

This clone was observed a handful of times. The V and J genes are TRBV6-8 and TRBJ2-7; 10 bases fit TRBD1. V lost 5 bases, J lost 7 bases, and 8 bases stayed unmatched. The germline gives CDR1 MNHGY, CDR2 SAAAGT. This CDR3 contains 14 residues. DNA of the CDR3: TGTGCCAGCAGTCGGGACAGGGGATCGCGAGAGCAGTACTTC. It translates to CASSRDRGSREQYF.